These 18 T cell receptor beta chains were sequenced from one sample in a study of CD8 T cells in ankylosing spondylitis. Study results and caveats: Seemingly characteristic of ankylosing spondylitis blood was a TCR beta motif consisting of 7 or 8 highly homologous variants.

TCRdb redid the calling of the 5' RACE reads with MiXCR, one entry per CDR3 protein. The table has some 140,000 distinct CDR3 sequences, roughly 17% seen once. These receptors have no known antigen. The specimen was blood, either unsorted or a sorted T cell fraction (not recorded which). These TCRs come from a male donor with ankylosing spondylitis.

This chain connects TRBV6-2 or TRBV6-3 to TRBJ2-7; D is uncertain. The CDR3 sequence is 13 residues long. CDR1 MNHEY and CDR2 SVGEGT come from the germline V gene. The V gene lost 0 bases and the J gene lost 3 bases, with 6 bases spanning the gap. The chain's CDR3 is CASSYSLGYEQYF. The CDR3 bases are TGTGCCAGCAGTTACTCTCTAGGCTACGAGCAGTACTTC.

This clonotype was seen repeatedly, ten times or more. The chain is built from TRBV28 and TRBJ2-7; no definite D call. Germline V gene sequence: CDR1 MDHEN, CDR2 SYDVKM. V lost 10 bases and J lost 3, with 16 bases in between. The CDR3 extends over 13 amino acids. CDR3 sequence: CATHTTPFYEQYF. CDR3 DNA: TGTGCCACCCACACAACACCCTTCTACGAGCAGTACTTC.

This clonotype was recorded at least ten times. The chain employs TRBV20-1 and TRBJ2-2, with 10 bases identical to TRBD2. V was pared by 1 base and J by 5 bases, with 4 bases of the junction left unmatched. This CDR3 comprises 15 residues. Germline V lookup: CDR1 DFQATT, CDR2 SNEGSKA (reference sequence). For the CDR3, the DNA is TGCAGTGCTAGAGGAAAGCGGGAGGGTACCGGGGAGCTGTTTTTT. Translated, it gives CSARGKREGTGELFF.

This clonotype came up a few times. The rearrangement links TRBV12-3 or TRBV12-4 to TRBJ2-1; D gene uncertain. The germline V and J ends were trimmed by 3 bases and 4 bases, with 10 bases remaining between them. The CDR3 spans 14 residues. CDR3 DNA: TGTGCCAGCAGTTTGGGGTCCCCATACAATGAGCAGTTCTTC. Protein sequence: CASSLGSPYNEQFF.

A few counts support this clonotype. The chain has TRBV3-1 and TRBJ2-7; no firm D call. The V gene lost 1 base and the J gene lost 2 bases, with 6 bases spanning the gap. The germline V gene has CDR1 LGHDT and CDR2 YNNKEL (reference sequence). The CDR3 sequence is 13 residues long. DNA of the CDR3: TGTGCCAGCAGCCAAGGACTCACCTACGAGCAGTACTTC. Translated: CASSQGLTYEQYF.

In its sample, this clonotype was seen a few times. The V call is TRBV4-2, the J call TRBJ2-7, with D perhaps TRBD1 or TRBD2 (5 bases each). The CDR3 contains 15 residues. V was clipped by 3 bases and J by 2 bases, with 14 bases between them. Germline V gene sequence: CDR1 LGHNA, CDR2 YNFKEQ. As DNA, the CDR3 is TGTGCCAGCAGCCATCCTCCGGGACCAACCTACGAGCAGTACTTC. Translating gives CASSHPPGPTYEQYF.

This clonotype was seen a few times. In DNA, the CDR3 is TGTGCCATCAGTAGTTTGGACGGCTATTCTTCCTACGAGCAGTACTTC. The encoded protein is CAISSLDGYSSYEQYF. The chain couples TRBV10-3 to TRBJ2-7; no definite D call. Trimming stripped 5 bases from V and 1 base from J, with 18 bases between. This CDR3 has 16 residues. Germline V gene data show CDR1 as ENHRY and CDR2 as SYGVKD.

The chain recombines TRBV21-1 with TRBJ2-5; the table's TRBD1 call for D was not verified on the DNA. TRBV21-1 is a pseudogene. CDR3 length: 12 amino acids. This CDR3 is CASRDREETQYF. The CDR3 nucleotides read TGTGCCAGCCGGGACAGGGAAGAGACCCAGTACTTC.

The chain has TRBV27 and TRBJ2-1; unclear D gene. The V end lost 2 bases, the J end lost 4 bases, and 15 bases lay between the germline ends. This CDR3 is 16 amino acids long. CDR1 and CDR2 (germline): MNHEY, SMNVEV (reference sequence). The CDR3 DNA is TGTGCCAGCAGTTTAAATCCCGGGCCCCCTTACAATGAGCAGTTCTTC. It is translated as CASSLNPGPPYNEQFF.

This chain connects TRBV4-1 to TRBJ1-1, with D maybe TRBD1 (5 bases). Deletions cut 5 bases from V and 0 bases from J, with 16 bases between. Germline CDR1 MGHRA, CDR2 YSYEKL. This CDR3 region has 16 residues. CDR3 residues: CASSYSRVLMNTEAFF. The DNA of the CDR3 is TGCGCCAGCAGCTATTCCAGGGTTTTGATGAACACTGAAGCTTTCTTT.

The rearrangement uses TRBV5-6 and TRBJ2-3; 15 nucleotides align to TRBD2. The CDR3 is made up of 16 amino acids. J was trimmed by 7 bases and V by 5 bases; bases with no gene match: 8. CDR1 is SGHDT and CDR2 is YYEEEE in the germline V gene. The CDR3: CASRAAGTSGRHTQYF. CDR3 coding DNA: TGTGCCAGCAGGGCGGCCGGGACTAGCGGGAGGCATACGCAGTATTTT.

This clonotype turned up a few times. V gene TRBV20-1 combines with J gene TRBJ2-1; 8 bases map to TRBD2. V shed 5 bases, J shed 8 bases, and the junction held 14 bases outside the gene matches. Germline CDR1 is DFQATT and CDR2 is SNEGSKA (reference sequence). The length of the CDR3 is 15 residues. CDR3 in DNA: TGCAGTGCTCCACGAGATCCAGCGGGAGCCTATGAGCAGTTCTTC. This codes for CSAPRDPAGAYEQFF.

This clonotype has only a few counts. The chain uses TRBV7-9 and TRBJ1-1; D gene ambiguous. Germline CDR1 SEHNR, CDR2 FQNEAQ (reference sequence). Trimming took 2 bases from V and 6 from J, leaving 16 bases between them. This CDR3 has 15 residues. CDR3: CASSLYIVGESEAFF. CDR3 sequence (DNA): TGTGCCAGCAGCTTATATATTGTGGGAGAGTCTGAAGCTTTCTTT.

The chain uses TRBV28 and TRBJ1-1; D is unresolved. The CDR3 runs to 13 residues. Germline V CDR1 and CDR2: MDHEN, SYDVKM. V lost 7 bases and J lost 10, with 19 bases in between. The CDR3 loop is CASTSGWGNTAFF. CDR3 nucleotide sequence: TGTGCCAGCACCAGCGGGTGGGGTAACACAGCTTTCTTT. Looking up the rest from reference TRBV28 and TRBJ1-1 gives the full variable domain: DVKVTQSSRYLVKRTGEKVFLECVQDMDHENMFWYRQDPGLGLRLIYFSYDVKMKEKGDIPEGYSVSREKKERFSLILESASTNQTSMYLCASTSGWGNTAFFGQGTRLTVV.

This clonotype was counted between two and nine times. This sequence joins TRBV9 and TRBJ2-7; 7 bases match TRBD2. The V gene's germline CDR1 is SGDLS and CDR2 YYNGEE. The CDR3 loop spans 15 amino acids. Trimming at V came to 0 bases and at J to 2 bases, leaving 5 bases not matched to a gene. The CDR3 spells CASSVDPAGPYEQYF. The CDR3 bases are TGTGCCAGCAGCGTAGATCCAGCGGGACCCTACGAGCAGTACTTC.

V and J are TRBV24-1 and TRBJ2-1, with 10 bases matching TRBD1. The CDR3 runs 15 residues. The ends lost 4 bases at V and 7 bases at J; junction bases unmatched: 6. Germline CDR1 reads KGHDR; CDR2 reads SFDVKD. The CDR3 here is CATSESGQGRNEQFF. The CDR3 nucleotides are TGTGCCACCAGTGAGTCGGGACAGGGGAGAAATGAGCAGTTCTTC.

This clonotype was found many times. The V and J genes are TRBV12-3 or TRBV12-4 and TRBJ2-1; TRBD2 matches at 7 bases. J gave up 6 bases and V 1 base, and 0 bases lay outside the gene matches. CDR3 size: 13 residues. The CDR3 coding sequence is TGTGCCAGCAGTTTAGAGCGGGGCAATGAGCAGTTCTTC. It codes for CASSLERGNEQFF.

This clonotype was recorded many times. The chain links TRBV12-3 or TRBV12-4 to TRBJ2-2, with D possibly matching TRBD2 (6 bases). The V gene lost 8 bases and the J gene lost 5 bases, with 9 bases spanning the gap. This CDR3 region has 12 residues. The CDR3 sequence is CASGRGTGELFF. In DNA, the CDR3 is TGTGCCAGCGGCCGGGGGACCGGGGAGCTGTTTTTT.